Each of the 18 T cell receptor beta chains below was sequenced from the same sample in a study of response to subunit inactivated influenza vaccine. MiXCR, applied by TCRdb to the RT-PCR reads, yields one record per CDR3 protein. The sample has 500,000 to 600,000 distinct CDR3 sequences; 14% are singletons. Sample: PBMCs from blood, taken 11 to 12 days after vaccination. The receptors derive from a man between 50 and 59 years old who received an inactivated influenza vaccine.

In its sample, this clonotype was seen many times. This sequence joins TRBV29-1 and TRBJ2-1; D perhaps matches TRBD1 (5 bases). The CDR3 consists of 13 residues. The germline V gene has CDR1 SQVTM and CDR2 ANQGSEA. The V gene lost 4 bases and the J gene lost 7 bases, with 14 bases spanning the gap. The CDR3 DNA reads as TGCAGCGTTGTTCGCCAGTCAGGGAATGAGCAGTTCTTC. Protein: CSVVRQSGNEQFF.

This clonotype has at least ten counts. The V and J genes are TRBV7-9 and TRBJ2-7; 7 bases are a match to TRBD1. V lost 5 bases, J lost 1 base, and 2 bases stayed unmatched. The CDR3 is 13 amino acids. In germline, CDR1 is SEHNR, CDR2 FQNEAQ (reference sequence). CDR3 sequence: CASSRQGSYEQYF. The CDR3 DNA follows: TGTGCCAGCAGCCGACAGGGATCCTACGAGCAGTACTTC.

The gene calls are TRBV2 and TRBJ2-5, with D possibly being TRBD1 (5 bases). Looked up from germline, CDR1 is SNHLY and CDR2 is FYNNEI. This CDR3 region has 14 residues. Trimming removed 6 bases at V and 2 bases at J, with 13 bases between. CDR3 amino acids: CASRTRTSQETQYF. Here the CDR3 DNA reads TGTGCCAGCAGAACTCGGACAAGTCAAGAGACCCAGTACTTC.

The chain carries TRBV7-9 and TRBJ2-1, with TRBD1 as a possible D gene (6 bases). The CDR3 sequence is 17 residues long. Looked up from germline, CDR1 is SEHNR and CDR2 is FQNEAQ (reference sequence). With 5 bases removed from V and 0 bases from J, the gap between germline ends came to 17 bases. CDR3 region: CASSASDRTSSYNEQFF. The CDR3 coding sequence is TGTGCCAGCAGCGCCTCCGACAGGACCAGCTCCTACAATGAGCAGTTCTTC.

This clonotype was detected many times. V and J are TRBV7-9 and TRBJ2-7; no clear D. Germline V gene lookup returns CDR1 SEHNR and CDR2 FQNEAQ (reference sequence). V lost 2 bases, J lost 2 bases, and 7 bases lay in between. The CDR3 contains 13 residues. CDR3 nucleotides: TGTGCCAGCAGCTTAACCCCGACCTACGAGCAGTACTTC. Translation: CASSLTPTYEQYF.

This clonotype was observed a few times. This chain links TRBV20-1 with TRBJ1-4, with D perhaps matching TRBD1 (5 bases). Trimming removed 5 bases at V and 7 bases at J, with 14 bases between. The CDR3 is made up of 13 amino acids. Germline-derived CDR1 and CDR2 are DFQATT and SNEGSKA (reference sequence). This CDR3 is CSAHRRGAEKLFF. The CDR3 DNA reads TGCAGTGCTCACCGTAGAGGGGCTGAAAAACTGTTTTTT.

The V call is TRBV7-2, the J call TRBJ2-3; TRBD2 matches at 9 bases. CDR3 length: 17 residues. Germline V lookup: CDR1 SGHTA, CDR2 FQGNSA. The junction had 9 bases not matched to a gene; V was cut back by 2 bases and J by 3 bases. In nucleotides, the CDR3 is TGTGCCAGCAGCTTAAACTTCGCTAGCGGGATGACAGATACGCAGTATTTT. Residues: CASSLNFASGMTDTQYF.

V is TRBV4-3 and J is TRBJ2-5, with D maybe TRBD2 (5 bases). This CDR3 has 15 residues. Trimming cost V 0 bases and J 5 bases, with 13 bases left between them. Germline values: CDR1 LGHNA, CDR2 YSLEER. CDR3 in DNA: TGCGCCAGCAGCCAAGATGAGGCCAGGAGGGAGACCCAGTACTTC. It specifies CASSQDEARRETQYF.

This clonotype was recorded at least ten times. This rearrangement joins TRBV6-2 or TRBV6-3 to TRBJ2-5, with D perhaps matching TRBD1 (5 bases). The CDR3 sequence is 14 residues long. Germline V gene data show CDR1 as MNHEY and CDR2 as SVGEGT. Trimming stripped 6 bases from V and 3 bases from J, with 14 bases between. In DNA, the CDR3 is TGTGCCAGCAGCCAGGGTTTTGCGGAAGAGACCCAGTACTTC. It encodes CASSQGFAEETQYF.

Only a few counts were recorded for this clonotype. J is TRBJ2-1 and V is TRBV10-3; D not resolved. CDR1 ENHRY and CDR2 SYGVKD come from the germline V gene. CDR3 length: 12 residues. The ends were cut back, 5 bases at V and 6 bases at J, with 8 bases in the middle. The CDR3 region is CAISTGSNEQFF. The CDR3 DNA reads as TGTGCCATCAGTACTGGTAGCAATGAGCAGTTCTTC.

This clonotype was counted between two and nine times. V gene TRBV6-5 combines with J gene TRBJ2-2; the match to TRBD1 covers 9 bases. This CDR3 region has 16 residues. Trimming took 3 bases from V and 7 from J; bases not matched to a gene: 9. The germline CDR1 and CDR2 sequences are MNHEY and SVGAGI. The DNA for the CDR3 is TGTGCCAGCAGTTATCGGACAGGGGCGAGGGTCGGGGAGCTGTTTTTT. It specifies CASSYRTGARVGELFF.

This clonotype was observed a handful of times. The chain employs TRBV18 and TRBJ2-4; D might be TRBD2 (6 bases). Germline V gene sequence: CDR1 KGHSH, CDR2 LQKENI. The CDR3 has 15 residues. Trimming removed 3 bases from V and 0 bases from J, with 9 bases in between. Written as DNA, the CDR3 is TGTGCCAGCTCACCGGGACTCCTAGCCAAAAACATTCAGTACTTC. Its protein product is CASSPGLLAKNIQYF.

On this clonotype itself: Relative to the germline gene, one junction end is altered; a read error may explain this. V and J are TRBV20-1 and TRBJ2-7; 8 bases agree with TRBD1. CDR3 length: 16 residues. Germline-derived CDR1 and CDR2 are DFQATT and SNEGSKA (reference sequence). The CDR3 spells CCAKATLGTGDYEQYF. The CDR3 nucleotides read TGCTGTGCTAAAGCGACTCTAGGGACAGGAGACTACGAGCAGTACTTC.

This rearrangement joins TRBV6-2 or TRBV6-3 to TRBJ2-7; 7 bases fit TRBD2. The J segment lost 2 bases and the V segment lost 4 bases, leaving 8 bases of the junction unmatched. The CDR3 is 15 residues long. The V gene's germline CDR1 is MNHEY and CDR2 SVGEGT. CDR3 sequence reads: CASSSRGGRPYEQYF. The CDR3, as DNA: TGTGCCAGCAGTTCCCGGGGCGGGAGACCCTACGAGCAGTACTTC.

A few counts support this clonotype. V and J are TRBV5-6 and TRBJ1-5; tentatively, D is TRBD1 (5 bases). The CDR3 length is 13 residues. The V end lost 1 base, the J end lost 7 bases, and 9 bases lay between the germline ends. Germline V gene lookup returns CDR1 SGHDT and CDR2 YYEEEE. The DNA of the CDR3 is TGTGCCAGCAGCTTGTTCGGGGGGCAGCCCCAGCATTTT. Translation gives CASSLFGGQPQHF.

V usage is TRBV3-1 and J usage is TRBJ1-2; maybe TRBD1 (6 bases). This CDR3 has 14 residues. The V and J ends lost 5 bases and 7 bases respectively, with 17 bases between them. Germline V CDR1 and CDR2: LGHDT, YNNKEL (reference sequence). The CDR3 here is CASSYMTGGSGYTF. The CDR3 nucleotides read TGTGCCAGCAGCTACATGACGGGGGGCTCTGGCTACACCTTC.

The chain carries TRBV7-3 and TRBJ2-1, with TRBD2 matching 12 bases. The length of the CDR3 is 16 residues. The germline CDR1 and CDR2 sequences are SGHTA and FQGTGA. Trimming removed 5 bases from V and 7 bases from J; junction bases left unmatched: 9. CDR3 protein: CASSPGTTSGSNEQFF. The CDR3 coding sequence is TGTGCCAGCAGCCCCGGTACGACTAGCGGGAGTAATGAGCAGTTCTTC.

The V call is TRBV6-2 or TRBV6-3, the J call TRBJ2-7; D remains ambiguous. The CDR3 runs to 16 residues. V lost 2 bases to trimming and J lost 2 bases, with 16 bases between them. The germline gives CDR1 MNHEY, CDR2 SVGEGT. CDR3 amino acids: CASSYERFGPTYEQYF. For the CDR3, the DNA is TGTGCCAGCAGTTACGAGCGATTCGGCCCAACCTACGAGCAGTACTTC.